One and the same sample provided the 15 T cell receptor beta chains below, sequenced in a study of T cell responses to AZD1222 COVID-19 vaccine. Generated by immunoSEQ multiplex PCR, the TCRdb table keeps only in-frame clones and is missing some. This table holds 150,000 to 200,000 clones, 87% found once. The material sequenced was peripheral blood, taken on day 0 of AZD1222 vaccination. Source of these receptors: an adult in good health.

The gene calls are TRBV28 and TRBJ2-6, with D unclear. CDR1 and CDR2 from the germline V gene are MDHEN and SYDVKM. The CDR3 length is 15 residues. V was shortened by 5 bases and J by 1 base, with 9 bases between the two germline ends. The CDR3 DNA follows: TGTGCCAGCAGTGTAGTTGGATCTGGGGCCAACGTCCTGACTTTC. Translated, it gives CASSVVGSGANVLTF.

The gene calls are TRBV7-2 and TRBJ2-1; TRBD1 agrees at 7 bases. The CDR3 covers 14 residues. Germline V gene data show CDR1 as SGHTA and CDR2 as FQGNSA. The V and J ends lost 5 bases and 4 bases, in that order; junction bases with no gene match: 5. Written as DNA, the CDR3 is TGTGCCAGCAGCCTGGACAGGAGATACAATGAGCAGTTCTTC. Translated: CASSLDRRYNEQFF.

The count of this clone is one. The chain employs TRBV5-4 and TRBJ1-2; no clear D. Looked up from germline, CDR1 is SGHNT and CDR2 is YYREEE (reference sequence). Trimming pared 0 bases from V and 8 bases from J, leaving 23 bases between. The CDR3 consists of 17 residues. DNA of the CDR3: TGTGCCAGCAGCTTGGATGGCAATATCCACATGACTCGGGGCTACACCTTC. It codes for CASSLDGNIHMTRGYTF.

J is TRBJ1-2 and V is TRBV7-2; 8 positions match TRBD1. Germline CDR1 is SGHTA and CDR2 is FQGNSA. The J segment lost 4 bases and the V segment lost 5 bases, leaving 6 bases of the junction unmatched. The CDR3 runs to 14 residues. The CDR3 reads CASSPRTGTYGYTF. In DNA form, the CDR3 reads TGTGCCAGCAGCCCCCGGACAGGGACCTATGGCTACACCTTC.

CDR3 sequence (DNA): TGTGCCAACCCCGGGGGAGGGACAGGGGCAACGGGCTACGAGCAGTACTTC. Its protein is CANPGGGTGATGYEQYF. This sequence joins TRBV7-9 and TRBJ2-7; the match to TRBD1 covers 10 bases. Germline loops: CDR1 SEHNR, CDR2 FQNEAQ (reference sequence). The CDR3 is 17 amino acids. The ends lost 10 bases at V and 3 bases at J; junction bases unmatched: 18.

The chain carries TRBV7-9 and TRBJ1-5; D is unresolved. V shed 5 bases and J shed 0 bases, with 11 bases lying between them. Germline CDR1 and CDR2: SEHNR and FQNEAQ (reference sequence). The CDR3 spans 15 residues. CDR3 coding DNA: TGTGCCAGCAGCACTACCGAGGATAGCAATCAGCCCCAGCATTTT. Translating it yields CASSTTEDSNQPQHF.

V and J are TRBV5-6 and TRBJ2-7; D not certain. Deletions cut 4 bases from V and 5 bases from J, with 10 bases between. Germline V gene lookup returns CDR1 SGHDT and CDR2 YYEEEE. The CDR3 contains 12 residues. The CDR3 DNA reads TGTGCCAGCAGCATCGGACGGGACGAGCAGTACTTC. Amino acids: CASSIGRDEQYF.

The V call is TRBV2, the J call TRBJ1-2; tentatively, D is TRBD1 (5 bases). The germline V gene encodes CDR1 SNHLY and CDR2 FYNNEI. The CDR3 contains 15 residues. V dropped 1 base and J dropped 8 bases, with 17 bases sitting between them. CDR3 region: CASSEVAGRGGGYTF. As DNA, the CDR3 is TGTGCCAGCAGTGAAGTCGCAGGGCGCGGAGGGGGCTACACCTTC. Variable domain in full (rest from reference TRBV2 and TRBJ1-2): EPEVTQTPSHQVTQMGQEVILRCVPISNHLYFYWYRQILGQKVEFLVSFYNNEISEKSEIFDDQFSVERPDGSNFTLKIRSTKLEDSAMYFCASSEVAGRGGGYTFGSGTRLTVV.

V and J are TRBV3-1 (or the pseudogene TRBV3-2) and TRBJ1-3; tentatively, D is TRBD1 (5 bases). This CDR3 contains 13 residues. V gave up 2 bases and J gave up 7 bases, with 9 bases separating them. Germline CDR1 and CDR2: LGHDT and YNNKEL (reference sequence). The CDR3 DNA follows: TGTGCCAGCAGCCAACAGGGTTTGAACACCATATATTTT. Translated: CASSQQGLNTIYF.

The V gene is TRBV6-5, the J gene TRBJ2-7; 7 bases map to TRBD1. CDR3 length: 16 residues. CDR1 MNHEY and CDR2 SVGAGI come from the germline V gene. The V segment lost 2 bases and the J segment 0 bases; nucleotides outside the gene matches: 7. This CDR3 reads CASSYITRTGSYEQYF. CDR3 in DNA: TGTGCCAGCAGTTACATCACCCGGACAGGCTCCTACGAGCAGTACTTC.

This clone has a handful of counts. CDR3 bases: TGCGCCAGCAGCCGACTAGCGGCTGGGGCCCCAGATACGCAGTATTTT. The encoded protein is CASSRLAAGAPDTQYF. The chain has TRBV5-1 and TRBJ2-3, with 9 bases identical to TRBD2. The CDR3 is 16 amino acids. Germline CDR1 reads SGHRS; CDR2 reads YFSETQ. With 4 bases clipped from V and 4 bases from J, the junction kept 10 bases outside the gene matches.

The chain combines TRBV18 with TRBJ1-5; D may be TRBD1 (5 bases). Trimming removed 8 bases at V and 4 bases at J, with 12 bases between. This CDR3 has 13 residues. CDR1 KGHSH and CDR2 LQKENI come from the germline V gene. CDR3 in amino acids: CASTDSNNQPQHF. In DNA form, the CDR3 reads TGTGCCAGCACTGACAGTAATAATCAGCCCCAGCATTTT. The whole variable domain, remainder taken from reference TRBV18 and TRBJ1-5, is NAGVMQNPRHLVRRRGQEARLRCSPMKGHSHVYWYRQLPEEGLKFMVYLQKENIIDESGMPKERFSAEFPKEGPSILRIQQVVRGDSAAYFCASTDSNNQPQHFGDGTRLSIL.

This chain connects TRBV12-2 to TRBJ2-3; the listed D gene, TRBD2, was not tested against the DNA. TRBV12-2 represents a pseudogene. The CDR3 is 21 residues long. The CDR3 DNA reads TGTGCAAGTCGCCCGAAGCCACGGGGGGGTAGCGGGAGGGCCTGGGCAGATACGCAGTATTTT. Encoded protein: CASRPKPRGGSGRAWADTQYF.

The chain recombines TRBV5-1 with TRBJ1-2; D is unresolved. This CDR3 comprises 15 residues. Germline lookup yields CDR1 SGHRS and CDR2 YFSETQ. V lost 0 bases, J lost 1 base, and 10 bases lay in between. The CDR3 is CASSLGPVVNYGYTF. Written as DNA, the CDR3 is TGCGCCAGCAGCTTGGGGCCCGTCGTTAACTATGGCTACACCTTC.

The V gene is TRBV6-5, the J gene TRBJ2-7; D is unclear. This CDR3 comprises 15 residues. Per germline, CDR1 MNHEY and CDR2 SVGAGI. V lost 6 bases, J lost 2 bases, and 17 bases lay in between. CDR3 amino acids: CASRLDPLGPYEQYF. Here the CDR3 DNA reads TGTGCCAGCAGGCTTGATCCTCTGGGCCCCTACGAGCAGTACTTC.